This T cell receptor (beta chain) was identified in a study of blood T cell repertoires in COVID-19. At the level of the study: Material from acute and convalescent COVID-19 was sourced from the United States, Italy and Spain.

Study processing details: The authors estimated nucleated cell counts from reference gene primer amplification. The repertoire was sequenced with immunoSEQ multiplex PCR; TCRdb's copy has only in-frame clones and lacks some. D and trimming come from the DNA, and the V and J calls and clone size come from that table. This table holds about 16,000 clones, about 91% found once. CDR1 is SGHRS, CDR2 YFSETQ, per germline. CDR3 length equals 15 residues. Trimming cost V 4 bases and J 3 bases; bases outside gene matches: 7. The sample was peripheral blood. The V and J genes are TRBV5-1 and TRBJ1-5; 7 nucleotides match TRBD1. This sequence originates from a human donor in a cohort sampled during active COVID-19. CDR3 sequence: CASSLQGTVNQPQHF. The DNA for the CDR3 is TGCGCCAGCAGCCTACAGGGGACAGTCAATCAGCCCCAGCATTTT.